Listed below are T cell receptor beta chains from one sample, sequenced in a study of T cell changes during pregnancy in multiple sclerosis. Produced via immunoSEQ multiplex PCR; TCRdb's table is partial and in-frame only. The sample shows 40,000 or so clones, roughly nine tenths of them seen only once. The sample in question was CD8+ T cells from peripheral blood mononuclear cells, obtained in the third trimester of pregnancy. Receptors were obtained from a female donor with multiple sclerosis, enrolled in a pregnancy study. CDR3s include the opening cysteine and the closing phenylalanine or tryptophan. The order of the fields is clone size, V gene, D gene, J gene, CDR3 DNA, CDR3 protein. A D gene is named only where the DNA matches it firmly. Where a row states a size, it is once, few, many or the class of an expanded clone; other rows omit it.

size: -; V: TRBV29-1; D: -; J: TRBJ2-1; DNA: TGCAGCGTTGCAGGCGCGAGCTCCTACAATGAGCAGTTCTTC; CDR3: CSVAGASSYNEQFF
size: -; V: TRBV7-9; D: TRBD2; J: TRBJ2-5; DNA: TGTGCCAGCAGCTTAAGGACTAGAGAAGAGACCCAGTACTTC; CDR3: CASSLRTREETQYF
size: -; V: TRBV19; D: TRBD1; J: TRBJ1-1; DNA: TGTGCCAGTAGTGGACAGGGGACCATGAACACTGAAGCTTTCTTT; CDR3: CASSGQGTMNTEAFF
size: -; V: TRBV7-6; D: TRBD1; J: TRBJ1-1; DNA: TGTGCCAGCAGCTCCCTGGACAGGGAAATGAACACTGAAGCTTTCTTT; CDR3: CASSSLDREMNTEAFF
size: -; V: TRBV5-4; D: TRBD2; J: TRBJ2-2; DNA: TGTGCCAGCAGCCCCGGACTAGCGGGAGTTACCGGGGAGCTGTTTTTT; CDR3: CASSPGLAGVTGELFF
size: -; V: TRBV2; D: -; J: TRBJ1-3; DNA: TGTGCCAGCAGCCATAGAGTGAGAGACAGCTCTGGAAACACCATATATTTT; CDR3: CASSHRVRDSSGNTIYF
size: -; V: TRBV29-1; D: -; J: TRBJ2-4; DNA: TGCAGCGTTTTGGAGGGGACCAAAAACATTCAGTACTTC; CDR3: CSVLEGTKNIQYF
size: -; V: TRBV6-5; D: -; J: TRBJ2-7; DNA: TGTGCCAGCAGCGCCGGTGTGTCCGGCTCCTACGAGCAGTACTTC; CDR3: CASSAGVSGSYEQYF
size: once; V: TRBV10-1; D: -; J: TRBJ2-1; DNA: TGCGCCAGCAGGAAGGGAGGTGAGCAGTTCTTC; CDR3: CASRKGGEQFF
size: -; V: TRBV5-4; D: TRBD1; J: TRBJ1-6; DNA: TGTGCCAGCAGCTTGTCCGACAGGGGACCTAATTCACCCCTCCACTTT; CDR3: CASSLSDRGPNSPLHF
size: -; V: TRBV6-5; D: -; J: TRBJ2-1; DNA: TGTGCCAGCAGTTACTCGACGACTTCCGCCGGGCAGTTCTTC; CDR3: CASSYSTTSAGQFF
size: once; V: TRBV13; D: -; J: TRBJ1-1; DNA: TGTGCCAGCAGCTCGGGGGTATGGGGTGTTACTGAAGCTTTCTTT; CDR3: CASSSGVWGVTEAFF
size: -; V: TRBV2; D: TRBD1; J: TRBJ1-5; DNA: TGTGCCAGCAAAGGGGGCTACAATCAGCCCCAGCATTTT; CDR3: CASKGGYNQPQHF
size: -; V: TRBV27; D: -; J: TRBJ1-1; DNA: TGTGCCAGCAGTATAGAGGGAAACACTGAAGCTTTCTTT; CDR3: CASSIEGNTEAFF
size: -; V: TRBV4-3; D: TRBD2; J: TRBJ2-7; DNA: TGCGCCAGCAGCCAGATACTAGCGGGGGACTACGAGCAGTACTTC; CDR3: CASSQILAGDYEQYF
size: -; V: TRBV7-9; D: -; J: TRBJ2-3; DNA: TGTGCCAGCAGCTTAGCAGGACTACCGCAACTAGATACGCAGTATTTT; CDR3: CASSLAGLPQLDTQYF
size: -; V: TRBV29-1; D: TRBD1; J: TRBJ1-3; DNA: TGCAGCGTGGCCAGGACAGGGGCTGGAAACACCATATATTTT; CDR3: CSVARTGAGNTIYF
size: -; V: TRBV4-2; D: -; J: TRBJ1-5; DNA: TGTGCCAGCAGCCAGGACTCTTCGGTGAATCAGCCCCAGCATTTT; CDR3: CASSQDSSVNQPQHF
size: -; V: TRBV14; D: TRBD1; J: TRBJ2-2; DNA: TGTGCCAGCAGCCAGGCCCGGACAGGGACGAACACCGGGGAGCTGTTTTTT; CDR3: CASSQARTGTNTGELFF
size: -; V: TRBV19; D: TRBD1; J: TRBJ2-7; DNA: TGTGCCAGTAGTCAGGGGGCCTACGAGCAGTACTTC; CDR3: CASSQGAYEQYF
size: -; V: TRBV4-3; D: TRBD2; J: TRBJ2-3; DNA: TGCGCCAGCAGCCAAGACATCGTGCGGGAGAAGCCAGATACGCAGTATTTT; CDR3: CASSQDIVREKPDTQYF
size: -; V: TRBV12-2; D: -; J: TRBJ2-2; DNA: TGTGCAAGTCGCTTACCGGGACAGATTAACACCGGGGAGCTGTTTTTT; CDR3: CASRLPGQINTGELFF
size: -; V: TRBV15; D: TRBD2; J: TRBJ2-7; DNA: TGTGCCACCAGCAGGGGACTAGCGGGAGAGGGGCAGTACTTC; CDR3: CATSRGLAGEGQYF
size: -; V: TRBV7-2; D: -; J: TRBJ1-2; DNA: TGTGCCAGCAGCCCAACCATAGAGCCTCCCTATGGCTACACCTTC; CDR3: CASSPTIEPPYGYTF
size: few; V: TRBV19; D: -; J: TRBJ2-2; DNA: TGTGCCAGTAGTATGACAGAGCGGGCCGGGGAGCTGTTTTTT; CDR3: CASSMTERAGELFF
size: -; V: TRBV30; D: -; J: TRBJ2-7; DNA: TGTGCCTGGGGTAAGGCGCGGGACCCCTACGAGCAGTACTTC; CDR3: CAWGKARDPYEQYF
size: -; V: TRBV7-2; D: TRBD2; J: TRBJ2-7; DNA: TGTGCCAGCAGCCCCCGGACTAGCGGCAAGGAGCAGTACTTC; CDR3: CASSPRTSGKEQYF
size: -; V: TRBV4-3; D: TRBD2; J: TRBJ2-3; DNA: TGCGCCAGCAGCCAAGATCGGGCTAGCGGGGGTGTTGGCGCAGATACGCAGTATTTT; CDR3: CASSQDRASGGVGADTQYF
size: -; V: TRBV6-6; D: -; J: TRBJ2-3; DNA: TGTGCCAGCTCGACCCAGGCAGATACGCAGTATTTT; CDR3: CASSTQADTQYF
size: -; V: TRBV9; D: TRBD1; J: TRBJ1-1; DNA: TGTGCCAGCAGCGCGGGACAGGGGATGAACACTGAAGCTTTCTTT; CDR3: CASSAGQGMNTEAFF
size: -; V: TRBV6-1; D: -; J: TRBJ1-1; DNA: TGTGCCAGCAGTGAGGGGGGACCGCCGAACACTGAAGCTTTCTTT; CDR3: CASSEGGPPNTEAFF
size: -; V: TRBV27; D: -; J: TRBJ2-7; DNA: TGTGCCAGCAGCCGAGCCATGGGCCTCTACGAGCAGTACTTC; CDR3: CASSRAMGLYEQYF
size: -; V: TRBV7-9; D: TRBD2; J: TRBJ2-7; DNA: TGTGCCAGCAGCTCACGGACTAGCGGGGGGACCTACGAGCAGTACTTC; CDR3: CASSSRTSGGTYEQYF
size: -; V: TRBV19; D: -; J: TRBJ1-5; DNA: TGTGCCAGTAGTATTGGGGGGATCAATCAGCCCCAGCATTTT; CDR3: CASSIGGINQPQHF
size: -; V: TRBV27; D: TRBD2; J: TRBJ2-1; DNA: TGTGCCAGCAGTTTAACGGCGGGAGGGCCTGGCTCCTACAATGAGCAGTTCTTC; CDR3: CASSLTAGGPGSYNEQFF
size: -; V: TRBV7-9; D: TRBD1; J: TRBJ1-2; DNA: TGTGCCAGCAGCTTGACAGGGTCCAACTATGGCTACACCTTC; CDR3: CASSLTGSNYGYTF
size: -; V: TRBV27; D: -; J: TRBJ1-5; DNA: TGTGCCAGCACGAGCCGATCTAGCAATCAGCCCCAGCATTTT; CDR3: CASTSRSSNQPQHF
size: -; V: TRBV6-5; D: -; J: TRBJ2-7; DNA: TGTGCCAGCAGTTACTCAGTAGCGGTGAGCTCCTACGAGCAGTACTTC; CDR3: CASSYSVAVSSYEQYF
size: -; V: TRBV27; D: TRBD1; J: TRBJ1-1; DNA: TGTGCCAGCAGTCCCGCGACAGGGGAGGGCACTGAAGCTTTCTTT; CDR3: CASSPATGEGTEAFF
size: -; V: TRBV7-2; D: TRBD2; J: TRBJ2-3; DNA: TGTGCCAGCAGCTTAAACGGGAGGGAGGTAGCAGATACGCAGTATTTT; CDR3: CASSLNGREVADTQYF
size: -; V: TRBV25-1; D: -; J: TRBJ2-7; DNA: TGTGCCAGCAGTGAATCCGGCGGGGTCTCCTACGAGCAGTACTTC; CDR3: CASSESGGVSYEQYF
size: -; V: TRBV12-5; D: TRBD1; J: TRBJ1-2; DNA: TGTGCTAGTGGGTCGGGACAGGGCATTTATGGCTACACCTTC; CDR3: CASGSGQGIYGYTF
size: -; V: TRBV6-6; D: -; J: TRBJ2-7; DNA: TGTGCCAGCTCCTTGTTGACAGCCTACGAGCAGTACTTC; CDR3: CASSLLTAYEQYF
size: -; V: TRBV7-9; D: -; J: TRBJ2-7; DNA: TGTGCCAGCAGCGCCCGGGACAACTACGAGCAGTACTTC; CDR3: CASSARDNYEQYF
size: -; V: TRBV27; D: TRBD2; J: TRBJ2-2; DNA: TGTGCCAGCAGTTCCAGCGGGAGCGTCGGCACCGGGGAGCTGTTTTTT; CDR3: CASSSSGSVGTGELFF